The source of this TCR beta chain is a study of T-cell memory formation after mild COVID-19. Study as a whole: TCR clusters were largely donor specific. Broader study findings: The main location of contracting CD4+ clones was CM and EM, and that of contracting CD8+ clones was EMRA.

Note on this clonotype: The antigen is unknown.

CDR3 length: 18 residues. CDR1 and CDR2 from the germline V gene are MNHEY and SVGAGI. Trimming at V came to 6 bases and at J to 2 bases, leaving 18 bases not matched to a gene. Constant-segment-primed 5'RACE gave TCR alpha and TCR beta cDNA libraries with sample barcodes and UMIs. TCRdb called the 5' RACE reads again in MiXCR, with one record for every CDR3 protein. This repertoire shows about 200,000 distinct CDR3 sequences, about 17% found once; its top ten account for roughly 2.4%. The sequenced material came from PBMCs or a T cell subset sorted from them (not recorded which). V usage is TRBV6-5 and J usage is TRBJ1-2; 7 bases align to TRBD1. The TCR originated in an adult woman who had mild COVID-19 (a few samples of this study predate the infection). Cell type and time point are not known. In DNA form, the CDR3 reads TGTGCCAGCAGCCGTAATTACCGGGACAGCAAGAAAAACTATGGCTACACCTTC. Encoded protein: CASSRNYRDSKKNYGYTF.